These T cell receptor beta chains were read from a single sample in a study of Graves' ophthalmopathy and Graves' hyperthyroidism. TCRdb processed the multiplex PCR reads anew with MiXCR; each CDR3 protein has one entry. The sample contains about 210,000 distinct CDR3 sequences, under 30% of which appear only once. What was sequenced was peripheral blood. The receptor source for this set is a man in his forties or fifties with Graves' ophthalmopathy. Both conserved end residues are part of each CDR3. The D gene is left open where the match is weak. Only some rows state a clone size, as once, few, many or a class for expanded clones.

clone size	V gene	D gene	J gene	CDR3 DNA	CDR3 protein
many	TRBV7-2	NA	TRBJ2-7	TGTGCCAGCAGCTCGGACTCCACGTTGAGGGAGCAGTACTTC	CASSSDSTLREQYF
NA	TRBV12-3/TRBV12-4	NA	TRBJ2-7	TGTGCCAGCAGTTTATTGGACCTCTCCTACGAGCAGTACTTC	CASSLLDLSYEQYF
many	TRBV6-2/TRBV6-3	NA	TRBJ2-5	TGTGCCAGCAGAATAGAGACCCAGTACTTC	CASRIETQYF
many	TRBV7-9	TRBD1	TRBJ2-5	TGTGCCAGCAGTCAGACAGGGAGTAAAGAGACCCAGTACTTC	CASSQTGSKETQYF
NA	TRBV6-1	NA	TRBJ1-1	TGTGCCAGCCTTCGGGACACTGAAGCTTTCTTT	CASLRDTEAFF
many	TRBV10-1	TRBD1	TRBJ1-1	TGCGCCAGCAGTGAGTCCAGGGGGGCTGAAGCTTTCTTT	CASSESRGAEAFF
many	TRBV15	NA	TRBJ2-7	TGTGCCACCAGCAGAGATCATGGAGGCTACGAGCAGTACTTC	CATSRDHGGYEQYF
few	TRBV12-3/TRBV12-4	TRBD1	TRBJ1-5	TGTGCCAGCAGTCCTAGGGGTGGGACAGGGGGTCAGCCCCAGCATTTT	CASSPRGGTGGQPQHF
many	TRBV15	TRBD1	TRBJ1-5	TGTGCCACCAGCAGCCCGGGACAGGGGAACCTCGGGCCTGATCAGCCCCAGCATTTT	CATSSPGQGNLGPDQPQHF
many	TRBV7-9	NA	TRBJ2-2	TGTGCCAGCGGAGGGGAAATCGGGGAGCTGTTTTTT	CASGGEIGELFF
NA	TRBV11-2	NA	TRBJ2-5	TGTGCCAGCAGCTCCCTAGTGACGTACCCGAGCCGCCGGGAGACCCAGTACTTC	CASSSLVTYPSRRETQYF
once	TRBV6-1	TRBD2	TRBJ2-7	TGTGCCAGCAGTACAGCAGGTCGGGGGAGGGGCGAGCAGTACTTC	CASSTAGRGRGEQYF
many	TRBV5-1	TRBD1	TRBJ1-6	TGCGCCAGCAGCAGACAGGGTAGCTCCTATAATTCACCCCTCCACTTT	CASSRQGSSYNSPLHF
NA	TRBV6-5	NA	TRBJ1-1	TGTGCCAGCAGTTACCGGAGGAACACTGAAGCTTTCTTT	CASSYRRNTEAFF
NA	TRBV28	NA	TRBJ2-7	TGTGCCAGCAGTTGGGGCTGGGAGCAGTACTTC	CASSWGWEQYF
many	TRBV14	NA	TRBJ2-7	TGTGCCAGCAGCCAATGGGGACCAGGGCAGGACGAGCAGTACTTC	CASSQWGPGQDEQYF
many	TRBV7-2	TRBD2	TRBJ2-7	TGCGCCAGCAGTCTCGGACTAGCGGCGTACGAGCAGTACTTC	CASSLGLAAYEQYF
NA	TRBV12-5	NA	TRBJ2-5	TGTGCTAGTGGTTTGACACAAGAGACCCAGTACTTC	CASGLTQETQYF
few	TRBV6-2/TRBV6-3	NA	TRBJ1-5	TGTGCCAGCAGTTACTCGATAAATCAGCCCCAGCATTTT	CASSYSINQPQHF
few	TRBV7-8	NA	TRBJ2-2	TGTGCCAGCAGCTTATTTCGGACCGGGGAGCTGTTTTTT	CASSLFRTGELFF
many	TRBV10-3	TRBD1	TRBJ2-5	TGTGCCATCAGTGGACAGGGTGGAGAGACCCAGTACTTC	CAISGQGGETQYF
many	TRBV28	NA	TRBJ1-1	TGTGCCAGCAGTTTATACGGCGATAACACTGAAGCTTTCTTT	CASSLYGDNTEAFF
many	TRBV24-1	TRBD1	TRBJ1-2	TGTGCCACCAGTGACGGGACAGGAGCCGCAGGGGGCTACACCTTC	CATSDGTGAAGGYTF
many	TRBV7-9	TRBD1	TRBJ2-7	TGTGCCAGCAGCCGTACAGGGGGCGTACGATCTTCCTACGAGCAGTACTTC	CASSRTGGVRSSYEQYF
many	TRBV29-1	NA	TRBJ1-1	TGCAGCGTTGAAGATCACGGAACGGGAGGGATCGACACTGAAGCTTTCTTT	CSVEDHGTGGIDTEAFF
NA	TRBV11-1	TRBD2	TRBJ2-5	TGTGCCAGCAGCTTCAGCCTAGCGGGAGAATCTCAAGAGACCCAGTACTTC	CASSFSLAGESQETQYF
many	TRBV6-2/TRBV6-3	TRBD2	TRBJ2-7	TGTGCCAGCAGTTCCCAGCGGGAGGAATACGAGCAGTACTTC	CASSSQREEYEQYF
NA	TRBV7-2	TRBD1	TRBJ2-7	TGTGCCAGCAGCTTTGACAGGGGGCGTCGGGAGCAGTACTTC	CASSFDRGRREQYF
many	TRBV6-2/TRBV6-3	TRBD1	TRBJ1-1	TGTGCCAGCAGCTCACAGGGGAGGGTGACTGAAGCTTTCTTT	CASSSQGRVTEAFF
many	TRBV4-3	NA	TRBJ2-7	TGCGCCAGCAGCCAAGATCGGAGATCCGACTACGAGCAGTACTTC	CASSQDRRSDYEQYF
many	TRBV12-3/TRBV12-4	NA	TRBJ1-1	TGTGCCATAGGCACTGAAGCTTTCTTT	CAIGTEAFF
NA	TRBV28	TRBD1	TRBJ1-6	TGTGCCAGCAGCCTAGAGACGGGACAGGGGGATTCACCCCTCCACTTT	CASSLETGQGDSPLHF
many	TRBV27	TRBD1	TRBJ1-5	TGTGCCAGCAGTAGACAGGGTTGGTATCAGCCCCAGCATTTT	CASSRQGWYQPQHF
NA	TRBV4-3	NA	TRBJ1-6	TGCGCCAGCAGCCAATCCCGGGGGGGGTTTGAGTCACCCCTCCACTTT	CASSQSRGGFESPLHF
NA	TRBV28	NA	TRBJ2-5	TGTGCCAGCATCGACGGCCCTCATCAAGAGACCCAGTACTTC	CASIDGPHQETQYF
NA	TRBV7-2	TRBD1	TRBJ2-7	TGTGCCAGCAATCCCAGGGGGCTGAGCTACGAGCAGTACTTC	CASNPRGLSYEQYF
many	TRBV28	TRBD1	TRBJ1-5	TGTGCCAGCAGTTTGGCAGGGGGCCTTCAGCCCCAGCATTTT	CASSLAGGLQPQHF
few	TRBV28	TRBD1	TRBJ2-5	TGTGCCAGCAGCTTCACTCCCGGGACAGGGAGGGAGACCCAGTACTTC	CASSFTPGTGRETQYF
many	TRBV7-8	NA	TRBJ2-5	TGTGCCAGCAGCTCCCCCGGCCTCGAAGAGACCCAGTACTTC	CASSSPGLEETQYF
many	TRBV20-1	NA	TRBJ2-2	TGCAGTGCTCGAGGGGACTGGGCGGCCGGGGAGCTGTTTTTT	CSARGDWAAGELFF
many	TRBV19	NA	TRBJ1-1	TGTGCCAGTAACTCGGCCGCCGAAGCTTTCTTT	CASNSAAEAFF
NA	TRBV6-5	NA	TRBJ2-5	TGTGCCAGCAGTTACGCGGACCGGGAAGAGACCCAGTACTTC	CASSYADREETQYF
many	TRBV20-1	NA	TRBJ1-2	TGCAGTGCTCCCAAAGGCGGGGGTTCCTATGGCTACACCTTC	CSAPKGGGSYGYTF
many	TRBV24-1	NA	TRBJ2-6	TGTGCCACCAGTGATTATACAGGTCCTGGGGCCAACGTCCTGACTTTC	CATSDYTGPGANVLTF
many	TRBV12-5	TRBD1	TRBJ2-7	TGTGCTAGTGGTTCAGGACAGGTTGGGTATACGCAGCAGTACTTC	CASGSGQVGYTQQYF
many	TRBV10-2	TRBD2	TRBJ2-5	TGCGCCAGCACTTATGGACTAGAGGGGGAGACCCAGTACTTC	CASTYGLEGETQYF
NA	TRBV6-4	NA	TRBJ2-6	TGTGCCAGCAGCATTCGAAATTCTGGGGCCAACGTCCTGACTTTC	CASSIRNSGANVLTF
many	TRBV11-2	NA	TRBJ2-3	TGTGCCAGCAACGCATGGACCTTGGCGGATACGCAGTATTTT	CASNAWTLADTQYF
NA	TRBV12-3/TRBV12-4	NA	TRBJ1-2	TGTGCCAGCAGCCCAAACTCAGCCGCAGCTAACTATGGCTACACCTTC	CASSPNSAAANYGYTF
NA	TRBV20-1	NA	TRBJ1-6	TGCAGTGCTAGATTTGCCGTTTTTCGAGGAGTGTATAATTCACCCCTCCACTTT	CSARFAVFRGVYNSPLHF
NA	TRBV28	TRBD2	TRBJ2-7	TGTGCCACCAACGCAGGAGCGGGAGCTCTCTACGAGCAGTACTTC	CATNAGAGALYEQYF
NA	TRBV6-1	NA	TRBJ2-7	TGTGCCAGCGCACCCTCCTACGAGCAGTACTTC	CASAPSYEQYF
many	TRBV6-5	NA	TRBJ1-1	TGTGCCAGCAGTTACCTTGAGGGGACTGAAGCTTTCTTT	CASSYLEGTEAFF
many	TRBV15	NA	TRBJ1-1	TGTGCCACCAGCAGAGATGCCGAGGTGGGGACTGAAGCTTTCTTT	CATSRDAEVGTEAFF
many	TRBV6-2/TRBV6-3	NA	TRBJ2-5	TGTGCCAGCAGCCGGGAGCAAGAGACCCAGTACTTC	CASSREQETQYF
many	TRBV27	NA	TRBJ1-1	TGTGCCAGCAGTTTATGGGGGCTCGGGATGAACACTGAAGCTTTCTTT	CASSLWGLGMNTEAFF
NA	TRBV10-3	TRBD1	TRBJ2-7	TGTGCCAGCAGTGGTCGACAGGGAAGCTACGGCTCAAGCTCCTACGAGCAGTACTTC	CASSGRQGSYGSSSYEQYF